Following are 11 T cell receptor beta chains from one sample sequenced in a study of shared clonotypes between healthy human individuals. Using immunoSEQ multiplex PCR, the repertoire was profiled, and TCRdb retains in-frame clones only, with some absent. Of some 2.4 million clones listed, approximately 93% are singletons. Sequencing used naive CD4+ T cells from PBMCs. Stated subset: CD45RA+ positively selected. Receptor source: a man younger than 35 in good health. Some clones in this sample may be carry-over from other donors' samples.

This sequence joins TRBV4-3 and TRBJ1-1, with D tentatively TRBD1 (6 bases). The V end was cut by 4 bases, the J end by 3 bases, with 9 bases between. Germline-derived CDR1 and CDR2 are LGHNA and YSLEER. CDR3 length equals 13 residues. The CDR3, as DNA: TGCGCCAGCAGCCTCAGACAGGACACTGAAGCTTTCTTT. As protein: CASSLRQDTEAFF.

The CDR3 DNA is TGTGCCAGCAGTTTACGGGGCGGGGACAGACCGGGAAATGAGCAGTTCTTC. Its translation: CASSLRGGDRPGNEQFF. The gene calls are TRBV27 and TRBJ2-1; the D gene is possibly TRBD1 (7 bases). V shed 2 bases and J shed 7 bases, with 21 bases lying between them. Germline loops: CDR1 MNHEY, CDR2 SMNVEV (reference sequence). CDR3 size: 17 residues.

V is TRBV7-2 and J is TRBJ2-2, with D tentatively TRBD1 or TRBD2 (5 bases each). The V end was cut by 1 base, the J end by 4 bases, with 13 bases between. CDR3 length equals 16 residues. In germline, CDR1 is SGHTA, CDR2 FQGNSA. The CDR3 sequence: CASSLVGTRSTGELFF. CDR3 coding DNA: TGTGCCAGCAGCTTAGTCGGGACCCGGAGCACCGGGGAGCTGTTTTTT.

The V and J genes are TRBV11-3 and TRBJ2-1; a possible D gene is TRBD2 (6 bases). The CDR3 totals 15 residues. Between the trimmed V and J ends, which lost 3 bases and 3 bases, there was a span of 12 bases. Germline CDR1 and CDR2: SGHNT and YENEEA. CDR3 in amino acids: CASSLVSGLYNEQFF. The CDR3 bases are TGTGCCAGCAGCTTGGTCTCGGGACTCTACAATGAGCAGTTCTTC.

The chain employs TRBV5-1 and TRBJ2-3; 9 bases fit TRBD2. V was pared by 3 bases and J by 2 bases, with 7 bases of the junction left unmatched. Germline V gene lookup returns CDR1 SGHRS and CDR2 YFSETQ. CDR3 length: 16 residues. The CDR3 region is CASSWWRTSDTDTQYF. Here the CDR3 DNA reads TGCGCCAGCAGCTGGTGGCGGACTAGCGACACAGATACGCAGTATTTT.

The gene calls are TRBV28 and TRBJ1-4; D gene unclear. CDR3 length equals 12 residues. Germline-derived CDR1 and CDR2 are MDHEN and SYDVKM. Trimming pared 2 bases from V and 8 bases from J, leaving 6 bases between. Written as DNA, the CDR3 is TGTGCCAGCAGTTTAGGTCAGGAAAAACTGTTTTTT. It encodes CASSLGQEKLFF.

There are a few counts of this clone. The CDR3 bases are TGTGCCAGCAGAAGTGACAGGGCGGACACTGAAGCTTTCTTT. Translated: CASRSDRADTEAFF. The chain couples TRBV6-5 to TRBJ1-1; TRBD1 matches 7 bases. V was clipped by 6 bases and J by 3 bases; unmatched bases: 7. This CDR3 has 14 residues. Germline V gene lookup returns CDR1 MNHEY and CDR2 SVGAGI.

The chain is built from TRBV27 and TRBJ1-5; D is undetermined. The CDR3 contains 16 residues. CDR1 is MNHEY and CDR2 is SMNVEV in the germline V gene (reference sequence). Trimming took 1 base from V and 0 from J, leaving 10 bases between them. CDR3 region: CASSLLGEDSNQPQHF. The CDR3 nucleotides read TGTGCCAGCAGTTTATTAGGAGAAGATAGCAATCAGCCCCAGCATTTT.

The chain is built from TRBV5-1 and TRBJ2-1; the D call may be TRBD1 or TRBD2 (5 bases each). Trimming cost V 2 bases and J 3 bases, with 9 bases left between them. Germline V lookup: CDR1 SGHRS, CDR2 YFSETQ. The CDR3 totals 14 residues. This chain's CDR3 is CASSLGELYNEQFF. In nucleotides, the CDR3 is TGCGCCAGCAGCTTAGGGGAGCTCTACAATGAGCAGTTCTTC.

This chain connects TRBV18 to TRBJ2-7, with D perhaps matching TRBD1 (5 bases). The V gene lost 2 bases and the J gene lost 1 base, with 9 bases spanning the gap. Per the germline V gene, CDR1 is KGHSH and CDR2 is LQKENI. The CDR3 runs 14 residues. The CDR3 bases are TGTGCCAGCTCACCAGGGGCCCCATCCTACGAGCAGTACTTC. Protein: CASSPGAPSYEQYF.

The genes are TRBV7-2 and TRBJ2-7, with TRBD1 identical over 8 bases. Germline V gene data show CDR1 as SGHTA and CDR2 as FQGNSA. The CDR3 is 14 amino acids. Trimming took 4 bases from V and 3 from J; bases not matched to a gene: 5. The CDR3, as DNA: TGTGCCAGCAGCTCCGACAGGGGCCTCTACGAGCAGTACTTC. Translation gives CASSSDRGLYEQYF.